This TCR beta chain was recovered during a study of blood T cell repertoires in COVID-19. Study context: Specimens from acute and convalescent COVID-19 originated in the United States, Italy and Spain. Sources were T cells, B-cell-depleted T cells, or PBMCs; the material itself was cDNA or gDNA.

Germline V CDR1 and CDR2: MNHEY, SMNVEV (reference sequence). This CDR3 region has 17 residues. The V gene end was trimmed by 6 bases and the J gene end by 3 bases; junction bases not matched to a gene: 11. Methods used by the authors: Reference gene primer amplification gave nucleated cell count estimates. Repertoires were generated with immunoSEQ multiplex PCR, while TCRdb's copy carries only in-frame clones and drops some. The V and J calls and clone size come from that table; D and trimming were worked out from the DNA. The sample has 150,000 or so clones, approximately 80% seen once. V and J are TRBV27 and TRBJ1-5; 10 nucleotides match TRBD1. This receptor was identified in a woman aged 55-69 years with acute or convalescent COVID-19. The material sequenced was peripheral blood. CDR3 region: CASSWGTGDISNQPQHF. The DNA of the CDR3 is TGTGCCAGCAGCTGGGGGACAGGGGACATCTCCAATCAGCCCCAGCATTTT.